These T cell receptor beta chains were read from a single sample in a study of blood T cell repertoires in COVID-19. Only in-frame clones appear in the TCRdb table, and some are missing; sequencing was by immunoSEQ multiplex PCR. The sample holds approximately 140,000 clones, about 91% seen once. The sample comprised peripheral blood. These receptor sequences come from a woman aged 60-75 years with acute or convalescent COVID-19. Each CDR3 is given with its conserved first and last residue. The order of the fields is J gene, D gene, clone size, V gene, CDR3 DNA, CDR3 protein. D genes are given only for firm matches. Clone size is shown for a subset of rows, as once, few, many or a class of expanded clone.

TRBJ2-2 . . TRBV28 TGTGCCAGCCTCCAGGGGACGAACACCGGGGAGCTGTTTTTT CASLQGTNTGELFF
TRBJ2-1 TRBD2 . TRBV2 TGTGCCAGCAGATCTAGCGGGGGTTACAATGAGCAGTTCTTC CASRSSGGYNEQFF
TRBJ2-2 . . TRBV5-4 TGTGCCAGCGGCGACCCTAAGGGGGCCGGGGAGCTGTTTTTT CASGDPKGAGELFF
TRBJ2-3 . . TRBV2 TGTGCCAGCATGATTGCGGGGAGCACAGATACGCAGTATTTT CASMIAGSTDTQYF
TRBJ2-3 TRBD2 once TRBV6-1 TGTGCCAGCAGTGAGTTCGGACTAGCGGGGGGAGATACGCAGTATTTT CASSEFGLAGGDTQYF
TRBJ1-6 TRBD1 . TRBV7-9 TGTGCCAGCAGCCTTACAGGGGATGGTAATACACCCCTCCACTTT CASSLTGDGNTPLHF
TRBJ2-1 TRBD2 . TRBV9 TGTGCCAGCAGCGTAGGGGCTAGCGGGGGATACAATGAGCAGTTCTTC CASSVGASGGYNEQFF
TRBJ2-5 TRBD2 . TRBV27 TGTGCCAGCAGTTCTTCCGGACTAGGCGGGACCCAGTACTTC CASSSSGLGGTQYF
TRBJ2-7 TRBD1 once TRBV5-1 TGCGCCAGCAGCGCCGGGACAGGAACCTACGAGCAGTACTTC CASSAGTGTYEQYF
TRBJ2-2 TRBD2 . TRBV9 TGTGCCAGCAGCGCGCTAGCGGGGTCCAACACCGGGGAGCTGTTTTTT CASSALAGSNTGELFF
TRBJ1-1 . once TRBV5-1 TGCGCCAGCAGCTTGATCGAACATCCAGGAAACACTGAAGCTTTCTTT CASSLIEHPGNTEAFF
TRBJ2-5 . once TRBV5-1 TGCGCCAGCAGCCCCGTGACTCAAGAGACCCAGTACTTC CASSPVTQETQYF
TRBJ2-3 . . TRBV5-8 TGTGCCAGCAGCCTCAGGAGGGGGGGGGCTACAGATACGCAGTATTTT CASSLRRGGATDTQYF
TRBJ2-7 TRBD2 few TRBV27 TGTGCCAGCAGCATTGCGGGAGGGATCGTCTACGAGCAGTACTTC CASSIAGGIVYEQYF
TRBJ1-2 TRBD1 . TRBV7-2 TGTGCCAGCAGCCTTCAGGGGGGTTTATATGGCTACACCTTC CASSLQGGLYGYTF
TRBJ2-1 . . TRBV4-3 TGCGCCAGCAGCCTGGGGGGGGCCTCGTACAATGAGCAGTTCTTC CASSLGGASYNEQFF
TRBJ2-4 . . TRBV7-9 TGTGCCAGCAGCTTAGCGCTCGAACACTTGGGAGGCAAAAACATTCAGTACTTC CASSLALEHLGGKNIQYF
TRBJ2-1 . . TRBV30 TGTGCCTGGAGTGTGCAGGGAGGCAATGAGCAGTTCTTC CAWSVQGGNEQFF
TRBJ2-5 . . TRBV2 TGTGCCAGCAAGGCCTTACAGTTGAAAGAGACCCAGTACTTC CASKALQLKETQYF
TRBJ2-5 TRBD2 . TRBV6-5 TGTGCCAGCAGTTACTCGGGGGGGAGGGAGACCCAGTACTTC CASSYSGGRETQYF
TRBJ1-5 . . TRBV4-3 TGCGCCAGCAGCCAAGCTAGGCCCCAGGGGAATCAGCCCCAGCATTTT CASSQARPQGNQPQHF
TRBJ2-2 . . TRBV18 TGTGCCAGCTCACCACGAAAACAGGGTCCCGCCGGGGAGCTGTTTTTT CASSPRKQGPAGELFF
TRBJ1-5 . . TRBV7-6 TGTGCCAGCAGCCCGTTGGGGGGGAGCCAGCCCCAGCATTTT CASSPLGGSQPQHF